The rows below give T cell receptor beta chains drawn from one sample of a study of control samples from healthy donors and cancer patients. Some clones are missing from TCRdb's copy, which holds only in-frame ones; the method was immunoSEQ multiplex PCR. The data show around 170,000 clones, 88% seen once. The sequenced sample consisted of blood. These receptors originate from a woman aged 25-40 years in good health. CDR3s include the opening cysteine and the closing phenylalanine or tryptophan. The D gene is left open where the match is weak. Part of the rows lack a size; the others show once, few, many or a class for expanded clones.

clone_size,cdr3_length,v_call,d_call,j_call,cdr3_aa,cdr3_nt
once,14,TRBV10-3,NA,TRBJ2-7,CAIAYTGTPYEQYF,TGTGCCATCGCTTACACCGGGACACCTTACGAGCAGTACTTC
NA,16,TRBV11-2,TRBD1,TRBJ1-4,CASSLGWTGANEKLFF,TGTGCCAGCAGCTTAGGATGGACAGGAGCGAATGAAAAACTGTTTTTT
NA,16,TRBV21-1,NA,TRBJ1-4,CASSRGFGSTNEKLFF,TGTGCCAGCAGCAGAGGGTTCGGGTCGACTAATGAAAAACTGTTTTTT
NA,15,TRBV7-2,TRBD1,TRBJ1-4,CASSQSGTGKEKLFF,TGTGCCAGCAGCCAATCCGGGACAGGGAAAGAAAAACTGTTTTTT
NA,15,TRBV7-9,NA,TRBJ1-5,CASSLGTGPNQPQHF,TGTGCCAGCAGCTTAGGGACGGGACCAAATCAGCCCCAGCATTTT
NA,13,TRBV10-3,NA,TRBJ1-5,CATLRDTNQPQHF,TGTGCCACTCTCCGTGACACCAATCAGCCCCAGCATTTT
once,14,TRBV9,NA,TRBJ2-2,CASSVGGSTGELFF,TGTGCCAGCAGCGTAGGTGGGTCCACCGGGGAGCTGTTTTTT
NA,16,TRBV7-2,TRBD2,TRBJ2-1,CASSMGLAGSYNEQFF,TGTGCCAGCAGCATGGGACTAGCGGGTTCCTACAATGAGCAGTTCTTC
NA,11,TRBV7-9,NA,TRBJ2-3,CASSSSGALYF,TGTGCCAGCAGCTCGTCGGGTGCGCTGTATTTT
NA,14,TRBV4-1,NA,TRBJ2-7,CASSPAGSPYEQYF,TGCGCCAGCAGCCCAGCGGGCAGTCCCTACGAGCAGTACTTC
once,13,TRBV29-1,TRBD1,TRBJ1-5,CSVGDRGDQPQHF,TGCAGCGTTGGGGACAGGGGGGATCAGCCCCAGCATTTT
few,14,TRBV30,TRBD1,TRBJ1-2,CAWNRDRGNYGYTF,TGTGCCTGGAATCGGGACAGGGGAAACTATGGCTACACCTTC
NA,17,TRBV7-7,TRBD1,TRBJ1-2,CASSRRTSKTGDYGYTF,TGTGCTAGCAGCCGACGAACATCTAAAACAGGGGACTATGGCTACACCTTC
NA,13,TRBV2,NA,TRBJ2-1,CASNVGAYNEQFF,TGTGCCAGCAATGTAGGTGCCTACAATGAGCAGTTCTTC
NA,16,TRBV7-9,TRBD1,TRBJ1-5,CASSFGTGGLNQPQHF,TGTGCCAGCAGCTTCGGGACAGGGGGACTCAATCAGCCCCAGCATTTT
medium-sized,15,TRBV7-9,NA,TRBJ1-2,CASTPMGEVNYGYTF,TGTGCCAGCACCCCCATGGGAGAGGTTAACTATGGCTACACCTTC
NA,13,TRBV19,TRBD1,TRBJ1-1,CASRNRDSPEAFF,TGTGCCAGTAGGAACCGGGACAGCCCTGAAGCTTTCTTT
NA,15,TRBV6-5,NA,TRBJ2-7,CASSSPGIRNRQQYF,TGTGCCAGCAGTTCACCGGGAATTAGGAACCGGCAGCAGTACTTC
NA,15,TRBV4-1,TRBD2,TRBJ2-2,CASSPTSGNTGELFF,TGCGCCAGCAGCCCGACTAGCGGGAACACCGGGGAGCTGTTTTTT
NA,14,TRBV27,TRBD1,TRBJ2-7,CASSPLTGAYEQYF,TGTGCCAGCAGTCCACTGACAGGGGCCTACGAGCAGTACTTC
NA,17,TRBV14,NA,TRBJ2-1,CASSQEGGGVASNEQFF,TGTGCCAGCAGCCAAGAGGGAGGGGGGGTGGCCTCCAATGAGCAGTTCTTC
NA,14,TRBV7-9,TRBD1,TRBJ2-3,CASSYGTDTDTQYF,TGTGCCAGCAGCTATGGGACAGACACAGATACGCAGTATTTT
NA,14,TRBV7-2,NA,TRBJ2-3,CASSLATGGNTQYF,TGTGCCAGCAGCTTAGCTACGGGCGGGAATACGCAGTATTTT
NA,14,TRBV28,NA,TRBJ2-7,CASSFDRTSYEQYF,TGTGCCAGCAGTTTCGACAGGACCTCCTACGAGCAGTACTTC
once,14,TRBV5-1,TRBD2,TRBJ2-3,CASSSSGSTDTQYF,TGCGCCAGCAGCTCTAGCGGGAGCACAGATACGCAGTATTTT
once,13,TRBV28,NA,TRBJ1-2,CASSWSDSYGYTF,TGTGCCAGCAGTTGGTCCGATTCCTATGGCTACACCTTC
NA,16,TRBV20-1,TRBD1,TRBJ2-7,CSASSAGQGDAYEQYF,TGCAGTGCTAGTTCCGCGGGACAGGGTGATGCCTACGAGCAGTACTTC
NA,15,TRBV4-2,TRBD1,TRBJ1-2,CASSPTFTGDYGYTF,TGTGCCAGCAGCCCTACCTTTACAGGGGACTATGGCTACACCTTC
NA,14,TRBV12-5,NA,TRBJ1-3,CASGPGTSRNTIYF,TGTGCTAGTGGTCCCGGGACATCCCGAAACACCATATATTTT
NA,15,TRBV2,NA,TRBJ1-4,CASKPTGGLNEKLFF,TGTGCCAGCAAACCGACCGGGGGCCTTAATGAAAAACTGTTTTTT
few,15,TRBV6-5,TRBD1,TRBJ1-4,CASTEGQGTNEKLFF,TGTGCCAGCACCGAAGGACAGGGGACTAATGAAAAACTGTTTTTT
NA,15,TRBV10-3,NA,TRBJ1-3,CAIGQAANSGNTIYF,TGTGCCATCGGGCAGGCCGCTAATTCTGGAAACACCATATATTTT
NA,14,TRBV5-1,NA,TRBJ2-2,CASHGTSNTGELFF,TGCGCCAGCCATGGGACATCCAACACCGGGGAGCTGTTTTTT
NA,14,TRBV4-1,NA,TRBJ2-3,CASSQGRSTDTQYF,TGCGCCAGCAGCCAAGGAAGAAGCACAGATACGCAGTATTTT
NA,15,TRBV19,NA,TRBJ1-2,CASSILGGTSYGYTF,TGTGCCAGTAGTATTCTTGGAGGGACTTCCTATGGCTACACCTTC
NA,13,TRBV7-9,NA,TRBJ2-2,CASRLDSLGELFF,TGTGCCAGCAGATTGGACAGCCTGGGGGAGCTGTTTTTT
NA,15,TRBV13,NA,TRBJ2-5,CASSLHSVYQETQYF,TGTGCCAGCAGCTTACATTCTGTCTACCAAGAGACCCAGTACTTC
NA,16,TRBV6-1,TRBD2,TRBJ2-7,CASSEAVTSGMNEQYF,TGTGCCAGCAGTGAAGCGGTGACTAGCGGGATGAACGAGCAGTACTTC
NA,16,TRBV6-6,NA,TRBJ1-6,CASSYAGPLYNSPLHF,TGTGCCAGCAGTTACGCCGGGCCCCTATACAATTCACCCCTCCACTTT
NA,14,TRBV27,NA,TRBJ2-2,CASSLLANTGELFF,TGTGCCAGCAGTTTACTAGCCAACACCGGGGAGCTGTTTTTT
NA,15,TRBV27,NA,TRBJ2-7,CASSLSRRPQGEQYF,TGTGCCAGCAGTTTAAGCCGTCGCCCTCAAGGGGAGCAGTACTTC
NA,13,TRBV6-5,NA,TRBJ2-1,CASSLYANNEQFF,TGTGCCAGCAGTCTCTATGCGAACAATGAGCAGTTCTTC
NA,16,TRBV4-1,NA,TRBJ1-4,CASSQETGTVFGKLFF,TGCGCCAGCAGCCAAGAAACCGGGACCGTTTTTGGAAAACTGTTTTTT
NA,17,TRBV19,NA,TRBJ1-5,CASTTGTSLGSSQPQHF,TGTGCCAGTACCACAGGGACGTCTCTGGGAAGCTCTCAGCCCCAGCATTTT
NA,14,TRBV4-1,NA,TRBJ2-6,CASSQTSGANVLTF,TGCGCCAGCAGCCAGACGTCTGGGGCCAACGTCCTGACTTTC
NA,13,TRBV19,TRBD1,TRBJ1-5,CASRDRGNQPQHF,TGTGCCAGTAGGGACAGGGGGAATCAGCCCCAGCATTTT
NA,14,TRBV4-2,NA,TRBJ2-3,CASSQGTTTDTQYF,TGTGCCAGCAGCCAAGGGACCACCACAGATACGCAGTATTTT
NA,16,TRBV25-1,TRBD2,TRBJ2-1,CASSGIRDYLNNEQFF,TGTGCCAGCAGTGGAATCCGGGACTACCTTAACAATGAGCAGTTCTTC
NA,16,TRBV18,NA,TRBJ2-6,CASTRGGGSGANVLTF,TGTGCCAGCACCCGAGGTGGGGGCTCTGGGGCCAACGTCCTGACTTTC
NA,19,TRBV11-2,TRBD2,TRBJ2-2,CASSLVRGAGGRRTGELFF,TGTGCCAGCAGCTTAGTTAGGGGAGCGGGGGGACGACGGACCGGGGAGCTGTTTTTT
once,14,TRBV9,NA,TRBJ2-7,CASSPRGVSYEQYF,TGTGCCAGCAGCCCCCGGGGAGTCTCCTACGAGCAGTACTTC
NA,14,TRBV19,NA,TRBJ2-7,CASSMVQGAYEQYF,TGTGCCAGTAGTATGGTCCAGGGCGCCTACGAGCAGTACTTC
NA,16,TRBV7-6,TRBD1,TRBJ1-6,CASSLGDRGYNSPLHF,TGTGCCAGCAGCTTAGGCGACAGGGGTTATAATTCACCCCTCCACTTT
NA,16,TRBV4-1,TRBD1,TRBJ1-5,CASSQDGRGRNQPQHF,TGCGCCAGCAGCCAAGATGGGAGGGGGCGGAATCAGCCCCAGCATTTT
NA,17,TRBV3-1/TRBV3-2,TRBD2,TRBJ2-2,CASSQDSASGITGELFF,TGTGCCAGCAGCCAAGATAGCGCTAGCGGGATCACCGGGGAGCTGTTTTTT
NA,11,TRBV19,NA,TRBJ2-2,CASSIGGELFF,TGTGCCAGTAGTATAGGGGGGGAGCTGTTTTTT
once,14,TRBV6-5,TRBD2,TRBJ2-3,CASSSVSREGTQYF,TGTGCCAGCAGTTCGGTCTCGCGGGAGGGTACGCAGTATTTT